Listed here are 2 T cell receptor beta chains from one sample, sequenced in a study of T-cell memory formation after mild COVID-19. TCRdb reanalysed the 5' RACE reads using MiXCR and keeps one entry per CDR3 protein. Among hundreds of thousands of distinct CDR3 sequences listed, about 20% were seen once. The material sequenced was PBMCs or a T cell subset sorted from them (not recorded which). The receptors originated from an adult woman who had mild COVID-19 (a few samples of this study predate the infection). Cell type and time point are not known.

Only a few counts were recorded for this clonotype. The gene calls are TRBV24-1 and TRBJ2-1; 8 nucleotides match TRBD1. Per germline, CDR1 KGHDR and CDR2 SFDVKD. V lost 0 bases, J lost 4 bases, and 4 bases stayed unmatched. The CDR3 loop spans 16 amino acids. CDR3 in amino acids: CATSDLPDREYNEQFF. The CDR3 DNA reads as TGTGCCACCAGTGATTTGCCGGACAGGGAATACAATGAGCAGTTCTTC.

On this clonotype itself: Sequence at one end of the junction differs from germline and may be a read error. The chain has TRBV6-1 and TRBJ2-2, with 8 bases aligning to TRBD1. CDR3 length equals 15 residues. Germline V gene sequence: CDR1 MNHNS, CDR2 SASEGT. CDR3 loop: CASSEGQGWGGELFF. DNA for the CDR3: TGTGCCAGCAGCGAAGGACAGGGCTGGGGCGGGGAGCTGTTTTTT.